This T cell receptor beta chain is from a study of blood T cell repertoires in COVID-19. About the research overall: Sites across the United States, Italy and Spain contributed samples from acute and convalescent COVID-19. PBMCs, B-cell-depleted T cells, or T cells were the source of the cDNA or gDNA that made up the material.

The CDR3 consists of 12 residues. Trimming left V 7 bases short and J 8 bases short, with 14 bases between. Methods used by the authors: For nucleated cells, counts were estimated from reference gene primer amplification. Method: immunoSEQ multiplex PCR; TCRdb's copy keeps in-frame clones and lacks some. That table is the source of V, J and clone size, and D and trimming were worked out from the DNA. The table lists more than 95,000 clones, around 85% of them singletons, with about 3.3% in the top ten. The chain combines TRBV12-3 or TRBV12-4 with TRBJ1-2, with D perhaps matching TRBD1 (5 bases). Sequencing was done on a sample of peripheral blood. The sequence was collected from an elderly woman with active or convalescent COVID-19. CDR3 DNA sequence: TGTGCCAGCACCTTCGGGGGAGGAGGCTACACCTTC. As protein: CASTFGGGGYTF.